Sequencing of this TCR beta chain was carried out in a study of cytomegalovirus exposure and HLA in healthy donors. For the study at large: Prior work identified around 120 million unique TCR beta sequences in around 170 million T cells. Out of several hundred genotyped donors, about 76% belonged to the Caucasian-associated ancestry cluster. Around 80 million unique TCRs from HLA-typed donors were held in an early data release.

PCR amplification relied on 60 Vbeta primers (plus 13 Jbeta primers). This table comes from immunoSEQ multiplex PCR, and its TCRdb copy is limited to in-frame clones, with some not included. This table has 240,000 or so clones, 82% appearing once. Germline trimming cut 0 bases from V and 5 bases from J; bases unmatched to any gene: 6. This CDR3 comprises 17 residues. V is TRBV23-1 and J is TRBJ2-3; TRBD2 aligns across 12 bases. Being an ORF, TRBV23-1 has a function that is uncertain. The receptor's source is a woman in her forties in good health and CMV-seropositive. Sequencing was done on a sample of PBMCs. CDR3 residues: CASSQSPSGRAGDTQYF. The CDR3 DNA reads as TGCGCCAGCAGTCAATCGCCTAGCGGGAGGGCCGGAGATACGCAGTATTTT.